This paragraph reports one T cell receptor (beta chain). Its antigen is as yet unknown. Healthy Caucasians were all of the donors. Germline V gene lookup returns CDR1 DFQATT and CDR2 SNEGSKA (reference sequence). The CDR3 runs 14 residues. Trimming removed 5 bases from V and 5 bases from J; junction bases left unmatched: 6. TCRdb re-derived calls from the 5' RACE reads in MiXCR, one entry per CDR3 protein. The sample has some 500,000 distinct CDR3 sequences; 22% are singletons. The sample comes from a study of identical twins. Study conclusions and caveats: Insertions were fewer in abundant cord blood beta clonotypes, whereas memory repertoires showed none of this pattern.

This sample also belongs to another study, concerning T cells expressing NK-cell markers. According to that study: About 1.0-8% of CD8+ T cells in over 5 donors belonged to dominant NKG2C+ clonotypes. HCMV specificity of expanded NKG2C+ T cell clones remained unclear.

The J gene is TRBJ2-3, the V gene TRBV20-1, with TRBD2 matching over 11 bases. Sequencing was carried out using CD4+ T cells sorted from blood. This receptor was identified in a woman younger than 35 in good health. This CDR3 reads CSAHSGGAEDTQYF. For the CDR3, the DNA is TGCAGTGCTCATAGCGGGGGGGCCGAAGATACGCAGTATTTT.